The clone carrying this T cell receptor (beta chain) appeared once. The antigen is unknown. The sample comes from a study of blood T cells in healthy people across ages. Study-level results: Researchers deemed the diversity estimates from one million T cells underestimates.

This CDR3 has 16 residues. Germline loops: CDR1 MNHEY, CDR2 SMNVEV (reference sequence). Trimming took off 5 bases at V and 0 bases at J, with 14 bases between the two ends. Drawing of peripheral blood yielded about 10 milliliters from each donor. With a J-beta primer mix and a sample-barcoded 5' primer, a second PCR ran roughly 7 to 11 cycles. Using its own MiXCR run on the 5' RACE reads, TCRdb lists one record per CDR3 protein. The sample comprises hundreds of thousands of distinct CDR3 sequences, under 25% of which are singletons, and 3% to 4% rests with the top ten. The chain carries TRBV27 and TRBJ2-4, with D possibly being TRBD1 (6 bases). The sample taken for sequencing was blood. The TCR sequence derives from a man in his sixties or seventies in good health. CDR3 in amino acids: CASSKRQVTAKNIQYF. CDR3 coding DNA: TGTGCCAGCAGTAAAAGACAGGTTACAGCCAAAAACATTCAGTACTTC.